This T cell receptor (beta chain) was identified during a study of shared clonotypes between healthy human individuals. Germline V gene sequence: CDR1 SGHRS, CDR2 YFSETQ. The CDR3 is 16 amino acids. V was trimmed by 0 bases and J by 1 base, leaving 14 bases between them. Sorted-subset replicate PCR reactions were performed with about 210 ng DNA, corresponding to 25,000 to 35,000 T cell genomes. Only in-frame clones appear in the TCRdb table, and some are missing; sequencing was by immunoSEQ multiplex PCR. The repertoire holds more than 550,000 clones, with 90% as singletons. Sequencing was done on a sample of memory CD8+ T cells from PBMCs. The subset was: CD45RO+ cells pooled with CCR7-negative TemRA cells. This sequence was found in a man aged 18 to 35 in good health. Some clones in this sample may be carry-over from other donors' samples. The V gene is TRBV5-1, the J gene TRBJ2-7; D remains unclear. Here the CDR3 DNA reads TGCGCCAGCAGCTTGGCCGTCGACGGATTATCCTACGAGCAGTACTTC. Translation gives CASSLAVDGLSYEQYF. Full variable domain (missing parts from reference TRBV5-1 and TRBJ2-7): KAGVTQTPRYLIKTRGQQVTLSCSPISGHRSVSWYQQTPGQGLQFLFEYFSETQRNKGNFPGRFSGRQFSNSRSEMNVSTLELGDSALYLCASSLAVDGLSYEQYFGPGTRLTVT.